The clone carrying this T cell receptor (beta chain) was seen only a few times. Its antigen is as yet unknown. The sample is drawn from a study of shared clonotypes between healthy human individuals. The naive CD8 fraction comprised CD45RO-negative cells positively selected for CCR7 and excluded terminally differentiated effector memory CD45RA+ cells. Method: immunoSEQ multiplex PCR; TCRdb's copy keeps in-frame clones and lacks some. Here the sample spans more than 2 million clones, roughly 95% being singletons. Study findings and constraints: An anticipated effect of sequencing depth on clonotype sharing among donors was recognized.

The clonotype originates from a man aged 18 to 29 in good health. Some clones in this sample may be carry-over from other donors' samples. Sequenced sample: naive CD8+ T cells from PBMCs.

CDR3 DNA: TGCGCCAGCAATTCACGACAGGGGGTAGATACGCAGTATTTT. Translating it yields CASNSRQGVDTQYF. The chain carries TRBV10-2 and TRBJ2-3, with TRBD1 matching 9 bases. The CDR3 loop spans 14 amino acids. Germline CDR1 and CDR2: WSHSY and SAAADI. V gave up 7 bases and J gave up 5 bases; unmatched junction bases: 7.